Listed below are T cell receptor beta chains from one sample, sequenced in a study of blood T cell repertoires in COVID-19. Profiling relied on immunoSEQ multiplex PCR, and the TCRdb table lists in-frame clones only, not all of them. The repertoire holds roughly 90,000 clones, with approximately 87% as singletons. The sample consisted of peripheral blood. These receptor sequences come from a human donor in a cohort sampled during active COVID-19. The conserved cysteine and the conserved F or W are not part of the CDR3 here.

14	TRBV27	ASSFLGQGRPYEQY
11	TRBV28	ASTRRQFTEAF
10	TRBV12-3/TRBV12-4	ASSGYYNEQF
13	TRBV27	ASSLGGGSTDTQY
15	TRBV4-1	ASSQDWPGQGADTQY
13	TRBV2	ASSEWEAGLFEQF
13	TRBV27	ASSIRTDGIYEQY
12	TRBV6-5	ASSYAQGKGEQY
15	TRBV3-1/TRBV3-2	ASSQGGGGPRTGELF
15	TRBV7-3	ASSLNHQRTAKNIQY
15	TRBV27	ASSTSRQGAKRTEAF
13	TRBV27	ASSSSPSDSYGYT
12	TRBV27	ASSWTRGADEQF
13	TRBV27	ASSVYRGPYNEQF
13	TRBV5-4	ASSLGTSGRGEQF
10	TRBV28	ASSFGVLRQH
12	TRBV18	ASSPLDSSYGYT
14	TRBV7-2	ASSSLQGVLNTEAF
12	TRBV28	ASLKPGTENIQY
14	TRBV19	ASSSRLAGDGDTQY
15	TRBV7-9	ASSGRVLASGVGEQF
12	TRBV14	ASSQRDSAGEQY
15	TRBV19	ASEGDLGTGSTGELF
14	TRBV5-1	ASSLSGTSGLNEQF